This T cell receptor (beta chain) was sequenced for a study of radiation and T cells in renal cell carcinoma. This clone is medium-sized by share. TCRdb keeps only in-frame clones here, not all; method: immunoSEQ multiplex PCR. This repertoire shows roughly 130,000 clones, roughly 90% found once; its top ten account for about 12%. Time point in this sample: baseline pretreatment blood. Sample treatment: 15 Gy SBRT to primary tumor, nephrectomy 4 weeks later. Per the germline V gene, CDR1 is SGDLS and CDR2 is YYNGEE. Trimming removed 0 bases from V and 3 bases from J, with 11 bases in between. The CDR3 runs 15 residues.

This sequence was found in a woman aged 45-65 years with renal cell carcinoma. V and J are TRBV9 and TRBJ2-3; D may be TRBD2 (6 bases). Sequenced material: blood, taken from a patient whose treatment included radiotherapy and nephrectomy. CDR3 sequence: CASSVVERVTDTQYF. The CDR3, as DNA: TGTGCCAGCAGCGTAGTAGAGCGGGTGACAGATACGCAGTATTTT.